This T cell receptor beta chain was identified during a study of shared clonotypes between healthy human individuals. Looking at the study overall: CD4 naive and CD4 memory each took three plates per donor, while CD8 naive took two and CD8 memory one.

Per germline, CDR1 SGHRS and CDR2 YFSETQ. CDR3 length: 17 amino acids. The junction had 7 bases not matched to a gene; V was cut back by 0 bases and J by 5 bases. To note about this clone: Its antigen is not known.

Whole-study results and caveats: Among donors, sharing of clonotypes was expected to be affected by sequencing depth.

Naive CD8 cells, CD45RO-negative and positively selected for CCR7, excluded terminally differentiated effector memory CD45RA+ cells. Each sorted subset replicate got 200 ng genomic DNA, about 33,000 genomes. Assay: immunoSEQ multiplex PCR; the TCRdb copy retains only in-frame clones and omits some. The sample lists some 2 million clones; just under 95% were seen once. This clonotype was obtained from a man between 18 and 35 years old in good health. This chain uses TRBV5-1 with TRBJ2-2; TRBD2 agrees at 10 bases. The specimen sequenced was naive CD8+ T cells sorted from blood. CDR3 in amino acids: CASSLVLAGVKTGELFF. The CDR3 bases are TGCGCCAGCAGCTTGGTCCTAGCGGGAGTAAAGACCGGGGAGCTGTTTTTT.